The 13 T cell receptor beta chains below were found in one sample sequenced in a study of shared clonotypes between healthy human individuals. This table comes from immunoSEQ multiplex PCR, and its TCRdb copy is limited to in-frame clones, with some not included. The profile shows some 550,000 clones, more than 95% of them singletons. The specimen was naive CD4+ T cells sorted from blood. Subset reported: CD45RA+ positively selected. These TCRs come from a woman aged 25-40 years in good health.

J is TRBJ2-7 and V is TRBV28; TRBD1 agrees at 7 bases. This CDR3 has 14 amino acids. Germline values: CDR1 MDHEN, CDR2 SYDVKM. The trim removed 9 bases at V and 1 base at J, leaving 9 bases unmatched. CDR3 loop: CASTDRVASYEQYF. In nucleotides, the CDR3 is TGTGCCAGTACTGACAGGGTGGCATCCTACGAGCAGTACTTC.

The V gene is TRBV5-4, the J gene TRBJ1-2; D gene uncertain. Germline CDR1 reads SGHNT; CDR2 reads YYREEE (reference sequence). The CDR3 consists of 14 residues. V was pared by 1 base and J by 0 bases, with 7 bases between. The DNA of the CDR3 is TGTGCCAGCAGCTTGTCTACAGCTAACTATGGCTACACCTTC. It yields the protein CASSLSTANYGYTF.

This clone appeared a single time. The chain recombines TRBV5-1 with TRBJ2-2; 14 positions match TRBD2. The germline CDR1 and CDR2 sequences are SGHRS and YFSETQ. The CDR3 is made up of 18 amino acids. The V and J ends lost 3 bases and 3 bases, in that order; junction bases with no gene match: 7. This CDR3 reads CASSWGLAGEVDTGELFF. The CDR3 bases are TGCGCCAGCAGCTGGGGACTAGCGGGAGAAGTGGACACCGGGGAGCTGTTTTTT.

The gene calls are TRBV10-3 and TRBJ2-6; D possibly corresponds to TRBD2 (5 bases). Germline V lookup: CDR1 ENHRY, CDR2 SYGVKD. The CDR3 sequence is 19 residues long. V shed 8 bases and J shed 2 bases, with 25 bases lying between them. In DNA form, the CDR3 reads TGTGCCATCGGGTCAGAGCCCGGACGGACTCGTCCTGGGGCCAACGTCCTGACTTTC. It codes for CAIGSEPGRTRPGANVLTF.

The chain joins TRBV12-5 to TRBJ2-1; perhaps D is TRBD1 or TRBD2 (5 bases each). The CDR3 loop spans 15 amino acids. Trimming took 7 bases from V and 2 from J, leaving 15 bases between them. Germline values: CDR1 LGHNT, CDR2 FRNRAP. CDR3 DNA: TGTGCTAGTGCCCGAGGGGACCCCGCCTACAATGAGCAGTTCTTC. Its protein is CASARGDPAYNEQFF.

CDR3 residues: CASSLPGEPPYEQYF. The CDR3 nucleotides are TGCGCCAGCAGCCTACCAGGCGAGCCCCCCTACGAGCAGTACTTC. This chain uses TRBV5-1 with TRBJ2-7; no reliable D call. The CDR3 extends over 15 amino acids. V was cut by 4 bases and J by 2 bases, with 16 bases left in between. Germline lookup yields CDR1 SGHRS and CDR2 YFSETQ.

Here the CDR3 reads CASRLQEDSYEQYF. The CDR3 DNA follows: TGTGCCAGCAGGCTACAGGAAGACTCCTACGAGCAGTACTTC. The V and J genes are TRBV6-6 and TRBJ2-5, with D possibly being TRBD1 (5 bases). TRBJ2-7 matches the DNA end more closely, so the J call is doubtful. CDR1 is MNHNY and CDR2 is SVGAGI in the germline V gene (reference sequence). The CDR3 is 14 amino acids.

This sequence joins TRBV7-9 and TRBJ1-4; 10 bases fit TRBD1. V trimming: 5 bases; J trimming: 8 bases; junction bases outside the gene matches: 11. This CDR3 region has 16 residues. Per germline, CDR1 SEHNR and CDR2 FQNEAQ (reference sequence). CDR3 in DNA: TGTGCCAGCAGCCACGCTTTGACAGGGGGCTGGGAAAAACTGTTTTTT. It specifies CASSHALTGGWEKLFF. The entire variable domain, with the rest obtained from reference TRBV7-9 and TRBJ1-4, is as follows: DTGVSQNPRHKITKRGQNVTFRCDPISEHNRLYWYRQTLGQGPEFLTYFQNEAQLEKSRLLSDRFSAERPKGSFSTLEIQRTEQGDSAMYLCASSHALTGGWEKLFFGSGTQLSVL.

The V gene is TRBV4-1, the J gene TRBJ2-2; D is unresolved. CDR1 is MGHRA, CDR2 YSYEKL, per germline. V was trimmed by 0 bases and J by 1 base, leaving 9 bases between them. CDR3 length: 16 amino acids. CDR3: CASSQDLRVNTGELFF. Here the CDR3 DNA reads TGCGCCAGCAGCCAAGATCTCAGAGTGAACACCGGGGAGCTGTTTTTT.

The chain combines TRBV27 with TRBJ2-3; 7 bases align to TRBD2. The germline V gene has CDR1 MNHEY and CDR2 SMNVEV (reference sequence). This CDR3 has 18 amino acids. The junction had 10 bases not matched to a gene; V was cut back by 1 base and J by 0 bases. This CDR3 reads CASSLYGLGIPSTDTQYF. The CDR3, as DNA: TGTGCCAGCAGTTTATATGGACTAGGAATCCCTAGCACAGATACGCAGTATTTT.

The V call is TRBV5-1, the J call TRBJ2-7, with a tentative D call TRBD2 (5 bases). The germline CDR1 and CDR2 sequences are SGHRS and YFSETQ. The V end lost 0 bases, the J end lost 7 bases, and 11 bases lay between the germline ends. The CDR3 runs to 13 residues. The CDR3 region has the DNA TGCGCCAGCAGCTTGGGCCAGGAGGAAGAGCAGTACTTC. It encodes CASSLGQEEEQYF.

V usage is TRBV18 and J usage is TRBJ2-2; no clear D gene. The V and J ends lost 6 bases and 5 bases respectively, with 13 bases between them. CDR1 is KGHSH and CDR2 is LQKENI in the germline V gene. The CDR3 is 14 amino acids. The CDR3: CASSSGVATGELFF. The DNA of the CDR3 is TGTGCCAGCTCGTCTGGGGTCGCGACCGGGGAGCTGTTTTTT.

The chain uses TRBV27 and TRBJ2-7; D is undetermined. This CDR3 comprises 14 residues. V dropped 5 bases and J dropped 5 bases, with 16 bases sitting between them. Germline CDR1 reads MNHEY; CDR2 reads SMNVEV (reference sequence). The CDR3, as DNA: TGTGCCAGCAGTCGATCGGGTTATCGAAACGAGCAGTACTTC. Its translation: CASSRSGYRNEQYF.